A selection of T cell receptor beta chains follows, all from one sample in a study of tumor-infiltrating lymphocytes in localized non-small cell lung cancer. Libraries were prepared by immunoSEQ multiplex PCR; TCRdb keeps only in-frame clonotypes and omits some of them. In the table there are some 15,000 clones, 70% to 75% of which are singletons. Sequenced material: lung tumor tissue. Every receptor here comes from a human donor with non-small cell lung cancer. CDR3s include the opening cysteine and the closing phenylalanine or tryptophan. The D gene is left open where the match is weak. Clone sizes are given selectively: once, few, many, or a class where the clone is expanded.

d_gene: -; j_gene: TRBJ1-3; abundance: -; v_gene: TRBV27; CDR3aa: CASSHRATSGNTIYF; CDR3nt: TGTGCCAGCAGTCACAGGGCCACCTCTGGAAACACCATATATTTT
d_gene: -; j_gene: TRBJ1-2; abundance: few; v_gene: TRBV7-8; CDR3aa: CASSRDGEANYGYTF; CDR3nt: TGTGCCAGCAGCAGGGACGGCGAAGCTAACTATGGCTACACCTTC
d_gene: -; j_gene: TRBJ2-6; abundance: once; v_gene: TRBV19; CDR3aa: CASSIGSSGANVLTF; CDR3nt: TGTGCCAGTAGTATCGGGAGCTCTGGGGCCAACGTCCTGACTTTC
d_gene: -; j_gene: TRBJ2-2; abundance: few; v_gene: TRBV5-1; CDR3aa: CASSLDVRGSTGELFF; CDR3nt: TGCGCCAGCAGCTTGGACGTCAGGGGTAGCACCGGGGAGCTGTTTTTT
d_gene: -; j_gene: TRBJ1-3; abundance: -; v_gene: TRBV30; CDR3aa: CAWNTDSGNTIYF; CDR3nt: TGTGCCTGGAATACTGACTCTGGAAACACCATATATTTT
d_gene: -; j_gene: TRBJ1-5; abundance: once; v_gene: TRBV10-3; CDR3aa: CATRGGNQPQHF; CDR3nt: TGTGCCACTCGGGGGGGCAATCAGCCCCAGCATTTT
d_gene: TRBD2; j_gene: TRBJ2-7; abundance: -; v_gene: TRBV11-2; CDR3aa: CASSFNPGLASEQYF; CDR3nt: TGTGCCAGCAGCTTCAACCCGGGACTAGCGTCCGAGCAGTACTTC
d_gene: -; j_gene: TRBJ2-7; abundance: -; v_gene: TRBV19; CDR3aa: CASSIGGSNYEQYF; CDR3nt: TGTGCCAGTAGTATAGGCGGCAGTAACTACGAGCAGTACTTC
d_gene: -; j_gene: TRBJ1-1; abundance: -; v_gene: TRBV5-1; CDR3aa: CASSSRDTLNTEAFF; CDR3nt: TGCGCCAGCAGCTCCAGGGACACCTTGAACACTGAAGCTTTCTTT
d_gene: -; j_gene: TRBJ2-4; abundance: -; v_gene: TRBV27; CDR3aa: CASSQQGAKNIQYF; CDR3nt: TGTGCCAGCAGCCAACAGGGTGCCAAAAACATTCAGTACTTC
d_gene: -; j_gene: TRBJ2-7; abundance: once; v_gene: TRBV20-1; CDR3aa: CSARENYEQYF; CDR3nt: TGCAGTGCTAGAGAAAATTACGAGCAGTACTTC
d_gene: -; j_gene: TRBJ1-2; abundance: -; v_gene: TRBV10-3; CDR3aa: CAISEVGARAGYTF; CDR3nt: TGTGCCATCAGTGAGGTCGGGGCCCGGGCTGGCTACACCTTC
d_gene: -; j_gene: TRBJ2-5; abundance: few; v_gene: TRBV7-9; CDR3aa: CASAKETQYF; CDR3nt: TGTGCCAGCGCGAAAGAGACCCAGTACTTC
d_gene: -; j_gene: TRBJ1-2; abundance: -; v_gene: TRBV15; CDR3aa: CATSRDSESYGYTF; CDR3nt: TGTGCCACCAGCAGAGATTCAGAAAGCTATGGCTACACCTTC
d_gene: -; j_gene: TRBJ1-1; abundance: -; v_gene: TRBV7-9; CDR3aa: CASSWGGAESEAFF; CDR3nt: TGTGCCAGCAGCTGGGGAGGGGCGGAATCTGAAGCTTTCTTT
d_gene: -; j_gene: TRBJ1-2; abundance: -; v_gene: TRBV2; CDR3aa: CASSTIGRQYGYTF; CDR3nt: TGTGCCAGCAGTACGATCGGCAGGCAGTATGGCTACACCTTC
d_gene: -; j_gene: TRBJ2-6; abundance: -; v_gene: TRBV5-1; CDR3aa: CASSNGRERANVLTF; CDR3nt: TGCGCCAGCAGCAATGGACGGGAACGGGCCAACGTCCTGACTTTC
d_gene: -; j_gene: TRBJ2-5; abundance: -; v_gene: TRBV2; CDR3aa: CASSLETQYF; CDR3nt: TGTGCCAGTTCTCTAGAGACCCAGTACTTC
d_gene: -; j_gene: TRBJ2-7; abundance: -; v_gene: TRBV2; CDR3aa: CVRQLGGHEQYF; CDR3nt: TGTGTCAGACAACTGGGGGGTCACGAGCAGTACTTC
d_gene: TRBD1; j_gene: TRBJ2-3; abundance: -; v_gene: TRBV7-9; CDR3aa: CASSLSQGVDTQYF; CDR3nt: TGTGCCAGCAGCTTAAGTCAGGGGGTCGATACGCAGTATTTT
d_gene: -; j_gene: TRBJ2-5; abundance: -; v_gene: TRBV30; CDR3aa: CAWSVETQYF; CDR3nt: TGTGCCTGGAGTGTGGAGACCCAGTACTTC
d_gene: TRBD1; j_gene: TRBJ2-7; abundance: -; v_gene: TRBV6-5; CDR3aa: CASTRDRGAAEQYF; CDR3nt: TGTGCCAGCACCCGTGACAGGGGCGCGGCCGAGCAGTACTTC
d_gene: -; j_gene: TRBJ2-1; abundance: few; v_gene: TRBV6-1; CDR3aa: CASSLVYNEQFF; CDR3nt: TGTGCCAGCAGTCTAGTATACAATGAGCAGTTCTTC
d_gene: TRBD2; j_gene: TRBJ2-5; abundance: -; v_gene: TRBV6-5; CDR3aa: CASSYRHQAGGETQYF; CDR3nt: TGTGCCAGCAGTTATAGGCATCAGGCGGGAGGTGAGACCCAGTACTTC
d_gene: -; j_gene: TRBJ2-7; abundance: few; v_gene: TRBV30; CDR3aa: CAWTPQTPFYEQYF; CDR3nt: TGTGCCTGGACCCCCCAAACACCCTTCTACGAGCAGTACTTC
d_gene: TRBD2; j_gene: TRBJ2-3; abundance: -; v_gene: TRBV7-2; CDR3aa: CASGGGRARTDTQYF; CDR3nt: TGTGCCAGCGGTGGCGGGAGGGCCCGCACAGATACGCAGTATTTT
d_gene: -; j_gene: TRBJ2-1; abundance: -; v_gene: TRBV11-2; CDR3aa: CASSLDAETLNEQFF; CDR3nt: TGTGCCAGCAGCTTAGACGCCGAGACCCTCAATGAGCAGTTCTTC
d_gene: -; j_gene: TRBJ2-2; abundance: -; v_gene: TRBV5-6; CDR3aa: CASSSLTPTGELFF; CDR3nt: TGTGCCAGCAGCTCTCTGACGCCCACCGGGGAGCTGTTTTTT
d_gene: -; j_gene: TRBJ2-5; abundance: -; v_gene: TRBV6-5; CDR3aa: CASSYGLGGGETQYF; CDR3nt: TGTGCCAGCAGTTACGGTCTAGGTGGGGGGGAGACCCAGTACTTC
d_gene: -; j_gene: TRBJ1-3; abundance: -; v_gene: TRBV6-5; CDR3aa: CASSQAEERNTIYF; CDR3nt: TGTGCCAGCAGTCAAGCGGAGGAAAGAAACACCATATATTTT
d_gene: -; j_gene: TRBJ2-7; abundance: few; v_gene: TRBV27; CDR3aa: CASSPELGQAGYEQYF; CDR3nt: TGTGCCAGCAGTCCTGAACTGGGACAAGCGGGTTACGAGCAGTACTTC
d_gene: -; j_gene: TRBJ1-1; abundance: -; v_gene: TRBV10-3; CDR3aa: CAIRTNTEAFF; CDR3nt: TGTGCCATCAGGACGAACACTGAAGCTTTCTTT
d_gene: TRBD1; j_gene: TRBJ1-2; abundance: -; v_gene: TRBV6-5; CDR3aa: CASSSRDRGYGYTF; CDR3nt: TGTGCCAGCAGTTCCCGGGACAGGGGCTATGGCTACACCTTC